These T cell receptor beta chains were read from a single sample in a study of blood T cell repertoires in COVID-19. Here immunoSEQ multiplex PCR was the method, and the copy in TCRdb shows in-frame clones only, minus some. The table shows roughly 130,000 clones, with around 85% occurring only once. The sequencing input was peripheral blood. Receptor source: a woman of 80 years or more with acute or convalescent COVID-19. The CDR3 runs from the conserved cysteine through the conserved F or W. D genes are given only for firm matches. Clone size, where shown, is once, few, many, or a class for clones that have expanded.

J gene | D gene | V gene | clone size | CDR3 protein | CDR3 DNA
TRBJ2-7 | - | TRBV11-2 | - | CASSSRQNPSYEQYF | TGTGCCAGCAGCTCCAGACAGAACCCCTCCTACGAGCAGTACTTC
TRBJ2-5 | TRBD2 | TRBV12-5 | - | CASAPSGGQETQYF | TGTGCTAGTGCCCCGAGCGGGGGCCAAGAGACCCAGTACTTC
TRBJ2-3 | TRBD2 | TRBV11-3 | - | CASSLSGGSTDTQYF | TGTGCCAGCAGCCTTAGCGGGGGTAGCACAGATACGCAGTATTTT
TRBJ2-7 | - | TRBV19 | - | CASSIRGGPYEQYF | TGTGCCAGTAGTATACGCGGAGGTCCCTACGAGCAGTACTTC
TRBJ2-2 | TRBD1 | TRBV3-1/TRBV3-2 | - | CASSRQGTDTGELFF | TGTGCCAGCAGTCGACAGGGGACGGACACCGGGGAGCTGTTTTTT
TRBJ1-2 | - | TRBV5-4 | - | CASRQEADLKGYTF | TGTGCCAGCAGACAGGAAGCCGACCTTAAAGGCTACACCTTC
TRBJ1-4 | - | TRBV5-1 | once | CASSAVVGASNEKLFF | TGCGCCAGCAGCGCCGTCGTAGGGGCGTCTAATGAAAAACTGTTTTTT
TRBJ2-7 | - | TRBV6-6 | - | CASSYSYTGSYEQYF | TGTGCCAGCAGTTACTCGTACACAGGTTCCTACGAGCAGTACTTC
TRBJ2-2 | - | TRBV9 | - | CASSVGEYTGELFF | TGTGCCAGCAGCGTCGGAGAATACACCGGGGAGCTGTTTTTT
TRBJ1-2 | - | TRBV4-2 | few | CASSQEREANYGYTF | TGTGCCAGCAGCCAAGAACGAGAGGCTAACTATGGCTACACCTTC
TRBJ1-1 | - | TRBV11-2 | - | CASSLLTGDTEAFF | TGTGCCAGCAGCTTATTAACAGGCGACACTGAAGCTTTCTTT
TRBJ2-1 | - | TRBV21-1 | - | CASSKEGETSGGESSYNEQFF | TGTGCCAGCAGCAAGGAGGGTGAGACTAGCGGGGGAGAGAGCTCCTACAATGAGCAGTTCTTC
TRBJ2-7 | - | TRBV2 | - | CASSEAAYSWSSYEQYF | TGTGCCAGCAGTGAAGCGGCTTACTCTTGGAGCTCCTACGAGCAGTACTTC
TRBJ1-1 | - | TRBV13 | once | CASSSRPPGGGTEAFF | TGTGCCAGCAGCTCTAGGCCGCCGGGAGGGGGAACTGAAGCTTTCTTT
TRBJ1-1 | TRBD1 | TRBV19 | - | CASMDRGRTEAFF | TGTGCCAGTATGGACAGGGGGAGGACTGAAGCTTTCTTT
TRBJ1-1 | - | TRBV29-1 | - | CSVEVRWQAEAFF | TGCAGCGTTGAAGTTCGGTGGCAGGCCGAAGCTTTCTTT
TRBJ1-6 | TRBD1 | TRBV4-3 | - | CASSQVGTGGTYNSPLHF | TGCGCCAGCAGCCAAGTAGGCACAGGGGGAACCTATAATTCACCCCTCCACTTT
TRBJ1-3 | - | TRBV19 | - | CASSPHPDIPGNTIYF | TGTGCCAGTAGTCCCCATCCAGATATCCCTGGAAACACCATATATTTT
TRBJ1-1 | TRBD1 | TRBV5-1 | few | CASSLALQGAAVNTEAFF | TGCGCCAGCAGCTTGGCTCTACAGGGGGCAGCGGTGAACACTGAAGCTTTCTTT
TRBJ2-3 | - | TRBV5-1 | - | CASSLVSGGTDTQYF | TGCGCCAGCAGCTTGGTTTCGGGGGGCACAGATACGCAGTATTTT
TRBJ1-2 | - | TRBV10-3 | - | CAISSGEVNYGYTF | TGTGCCATCAGCTCGGGGGAGGTAAACTATGGCTACACCTTC
TRBJ2-7 | - | TRBV5-4 | - | CASSLASFEQYF | TGTGCCAGCAGCTTGGCCTCGTTTGAGCAGTACTTC
TRBJ1-1 | - | TRBV7-9 | - | CASSLLTGSEAFF | TGTGCCAGCAGCCTCCTTACCGGGTCTGAAGCTTTCTTT
TRBJ1-2 | TRBD1 | TRBV6-5 | once | CASSYSPDRGNYGYTF | TGTGCCAGCAGTTACTCCCCGGACAGGGGTAACTATGGCTACACCTTC
TRBJ1-1 | - | TRBV5-1 | - | CATREGVWNTEAFF | TGCGCCACTCGCGAGGGGGTTTGGAACACTGAAGCTTTCTTT
TRBJ1-3 | TRBD1 | TRBV18 | - | CASSPGTGPPSGNTIYF | TGTGCCAGCTCACCCGGGACAGGACCCCCTTCTGGAAACACCATATATTTT
TRBJ2-2 | - | TRBV2 | - | CASTVNRELFF | TGTGCCAGCACAGTAAACCGGGAGCTGTTTTTT
TRBJ1-2 | - | TRBV6-5 | - | CASSYSGEAYGYTF | TGTGCCAGCAGTTACTCCGGTGAGGCCTATGGCTACACCTTC
TRBJ1-6 | - | TRBV19 | - | CASQGSSYNSPLHF | TGTGCCTCTCAGGGGAGCTCCTATAATTCACCCCTCCACTTT
TRBJ1-5 | - | TRBV6-5 | - | CASRRGGLSNQPQHF | TGTGCCAGCAGGAGGGGGGGGTTAAGCAATCAGCCCCAGCATTTT
TRBJ2-7 | - | TRBV7-2 | - | CASSFSYEQYF | TGTGCCAGCAGCTTTAGCTACGAGCAGTACTTC
TRBJ1-2 | - | TRBV5-1 | - | CASSFEVGNYGYTF | TGCGCCAGCAGCTTCGAGGTCGGTAACTATGGCTACACCTTC
TRBJ2-1 | TRBD1 | TRBV7-7 | - | CASSPGQGIRREQFF | TGTGCTAGCAGCCCGGGACAGGGAATCCGTCGTGAGCAGTTCTTC
TRBJ1-1 | - | TRBV30 | - | CAWTLLNTEAFF | TGTGCCTGGACCCTGTTGAACACTGAAGCTTTCTTT
TRBJ1-2 | TRBD1 | TRBV5-6 | - | CASSLGGQSTF | TGTGCCAGCAGCTTGGGGGGACAGAGCACCTTC
TRBJ1-6 | - | TRBV2 | - | CASSPRQGHSPLHF | TGTGCCAGCAGCCCACGGCAGGGGCATTCACCCCTCCACTTT
TRBJ1-1 | - | TRBV7-2 | - | CASSLAAAVMAEAFF | TGTGCCAGCAGCTTAGCGGCGGCTGTAATGGCTGAAGCTTTCTTT
TRBJ2-7 | TRBD1 | TRBV14 | once | CASSQGRQGFYEQYF | TGTGCCAGCAGCCAAGGCCGACAGGGTTTCTACGAGCAGTACTTC
TRBJ1-3 | - | TRBV3-1/TRBV3-2 | - | CASSLRGGTNTIYF | TGTGCCAGCAGCCTCCGTGGAGGCACGAACACCATATATTTT
TRBJ1-5 | - | TRBV2 | - | CATHRGNQPQHF | TGTGCCACACACAGGGGCAATCAGCCCCAGCATTTT
TRBJ2-7 | TRBD2 | TRBV29-1 | - | CSVGDLAGTYEQYF | TGCAGCGTTGGGGATCTAGCGGGGACCTACGAGCAGTACTTC
TRBJ1-1 | - | TRBV9 | - | CASSPSGNTEAFF | TGTGCCAGCAGTCCTTCAGGGAACACTGAAGCTTTCTTT
TRBJ1-3 | - | TRBV5-4 | - | CASSLVAGAGNTIYF | TGTGCCAGCAGCTTGGTAGCGGGTGCAGGAAACACCATATATTTT
TRBJ2-7 | TRBD2 | TRBV7-2 | - | CASSLAGVRASGGFSEQYF | TGTGCCAGCAGCTTAGCGGGGGTTAGGGCTAGCGGGGGTTTTTCAGAGCAGTACTTC
TRBJ2-3 | TRBD2 | TRBV25-1 | - | CASSDLAGAADTQYF | TGTGCCAGCAGTGATCTAGCGGGGGCGGCAGATACGCAGTATTTT
TRBJ1-2 | - | TRBV24-1 | - | CATSDLQARYGYTF | TGTGCCACCAGTGATTTGCAGGCACGCTATGGCTACACCTTC